This T cell receptor (beta chain) derives from a study of PD-L1 blockade in urothelial cancer (dated by TCRdb to the late 2010s). The study in broad terms: Therapy was started in the mid-2010s for all patients, and atezolizumab 1,200 mg was administered intravenously every 3 weeks. TCR sequencing covered pretreatment tumor samples and matched, serially collected peripheral blood taken before and after atezolizumab treatment. Durable clinical benefit was defined as a progression-free survival longer than 6 months, and TCR features were additionally tested against progression-free survival and overall survival. About 85% of the roughly 29 patients were males with bladder-origin urothelial cancer, and about two thirds of the roughly 30 reported a prior smoking history. Under 30 patients had pretreatment blood TCR-seq, roughly 24 had at least one posttreatment blood collection, and roughly 24 had tumor TCR-seq. Blood samples gave a median of around 140,000 T cells and approximately 85,000 unique TCRs, with a median clonality of 0.080. Several patients reached durable clinical benefit, while 15 to 20 patients did not. An ECOG performance status of 0 or 1 was recorded for the patients, and 0 to 3 prior chemotherapy regimens had been received by the patients. Blood samples were analyzed at two time points: 3 weeks after treatment start (second dose) and 6 weeks after treatment start. An exploratory multi-omic analysis was conducted of the somatic, immune and clinical correlates of response to PD-L1 blockade with atezolizumab in urothelial cancer. In the same patients, pretreatment tumors underwent whole exome sequencing and RNA sequencing in addition to TCR sequencing. What the research found in general, with its limitations: At 3 weeks after the start of treatment, tumor-associated TCR clones in peripheral blood had expanded more in patients with durable benefit (n ≈ 22, p = 0.022). Because of the small sample size (n of about 30) and the many exploratory analyses performed, the results are intended to be regarded as hypothesis-generating. Improved progression-free and overall survival was found to be associated with pretreatment peripheral blood TCR clonality below the median.

Points on this clone: Its antigen has not been determined. Base qualities are not provided; no much larger clone lies one nucleotide away.

A total of 25 to 30 patients with locally advanced or metastatic urothelial carcinoma, treated at Memorial Sloan Kettering on a trial protocol, made up the cohort. Peripheral blood mononuclear cells were collected pretreatment and during treatment, with between 1 and 8 total time points obtained per patient. The Qiagen DNeasy Blood extraction kit was used to purify genomic DNA from total PBMCs and from tumor samples. PBMCs were collected pretreatment and during treatment, and were isolated and stored as previously described. To estimate absolute template abundance from read counts, synthetic TCR analog templates were spiked into each PCR. The immunoSEQ assay used bias-controlled V and J gene primers to amplify TCRbeta CDR3 regions from genomic DNA. Rearranged TCRbeta segments were sequenced at approximately 20X coverage. The paper's processing steps were these. Sequencing errors were corrected by clustering and CDR3s were annotated against IMGT to assign V, D and J genes. Only productive TCRbeta rearrangements were used in downstream analyses, excluding out-of-frame or stop-codon sequences. Clonality was computed as one minus Shannon entropy normalized by the log of the number of unique productive sequences. Clones differing between time points or between blood and tumor were identified by Fisher's exact test with Benjamini-Hochberg correction at adjusted p below 0.01. TCRdb stores this immuneACCESS table with in-frame sequences only. Part of the clones is absent; in the studies checked, under half of the shortfall reflects unresolved V genes, and no reason is known for the rest. The V and J calls and clone size come from that table; D and trimming were worked out from the DNA. In all, the sample holds tens of thousands of clones, and around 83% of those were seen once. Less than 3% of the sample comes from the top ten.

The germline V end is reduced by 5 bases and the J end by 0 bases; junction bases left unmatched: 10. Taken from cysteine to phenylalanine, the CDR3 has 18 residues. Only CDR3 DNA is held: 54 bases, read in frame from base 1. Reading the germline V gene (reference sequence) gives CDR1 LNHNV and CDR2 YYDKDF. The clonotype comes from a man in his forties or fifties with urothelial cancer. The receptor chain draws on TRBV15 and TRBJ2-7, and 13 junction bases match TRBD2. The specimen comprised PBMCs, sampled around atezolizumab (anti-PD-L1) treatment. The CDR3 is CATSSAGTSGVSSYEQYF. The nucleotides are TGTGCCACCAGCTCAGCCGGGACTAGCGGGGTTAGCTCCTACGAGCAGTACTTC.